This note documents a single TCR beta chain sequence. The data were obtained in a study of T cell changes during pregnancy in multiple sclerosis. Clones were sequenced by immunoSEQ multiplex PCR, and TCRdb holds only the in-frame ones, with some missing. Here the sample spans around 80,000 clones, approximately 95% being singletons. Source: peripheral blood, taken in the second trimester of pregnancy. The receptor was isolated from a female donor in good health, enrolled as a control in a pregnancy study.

CDR3 nucleotide sequence: TGCGCCAGCAGCCAAGAACTAGGCCCCTACGAGCAGTACTTC. Protein: CASSQELGPYEQYF. J is TRBJ2-7 and V is TRBV4-1; D might be TRBD2 (5 bases). The germline V gene has CDR1 MGHRA and CDR2 YSYEKL. V was shortened by 0 bases and J by 2 bases, with 8 bases between the two germline ends. The CDR3 has 14 amino acids.